This T cell receptor (beta chain) was sequenced in a study of blood T cell repertoires in COVID-19. Study context: The United States, Italy and Spain provided the acute and convalescent COVID-19 samples.

Sequencing used immunoSEQ multiplex PCR; TCRdb keeps in-frame clones, though not all of them. The sample has roughly 280,000 clones, 86% seen once; the top ten hold approximately 2%. Notes on this clone: Other nucleotide sequences from this sample produce the same CDR3.

The sample comprised peripheral blood. This receptor was identified in a young man with active or convalescent COVID-19.

The CDR3: CASSFDSSSGNTIYF. The CDR3 DNA follows: TGTGCCAGCTCATTCGACAGTAGCTCTGGAAACACCATATATTTT. V gene TRBV18 combines with J gene TRBJ1-3; a possible D gene is TRBD1 (5 bases). V was cut by 5 bases and J by 0 bases, with 11 bases left in between. CDR3 size: 15 residues. Germline CDR1 is KGHSH and CDR2 is LQKENI.